Listed here is a single TCR beta chain. The antigen is undetermined. These data originate in a study of shared clonotypes between healthy human individuals. Looking at the study overall: CD8 memory received one plate per donor, CD8 naive two, CD4 memory three and CD4 naive three.

Study-level findings and limits: Donor scarcity curtailed the genetic and exposure-history diversity represented herein.

The V gene's germline CDR1 is SGHAT and CDR2 FQNNGV. V shed 5 bases, J shed 1 base, and the junction held 4 bases outside the gene matches. This CDR3 is built from 14 residues. Cells designated naive CD8 were CD45RO-negative and were positively selected for CCR7, with terminally differentiated effector memory CD45RA+ cells excluded. The study ran the assay at deep level. Here immunoSEQ multiplex PCR was the method, and the copy in TCRdb shows in-frame clones only, minus some. Of about 2.1 million clones in the sample, roughly 91% were seen once. This sequence joins TRBV11-2 and TRBJ1-1; 7 nucleotides match TRBD1. The sequence was obtained from a man younger than 35 in good health. Some clones in this sample may be carry-over from other donors' samples. Sequenced input: naive CD8+ T cells from PBMCs. The CDR3, as DNA: TGTGCCAGCAGCCCGGGGACAGCGAACACTGAAGCTTTCTTT. Translation gives CASSPGTANTEAFF.